The clone carrying this T cell receptor beta chain was recorded a few times. The table came from immunoSEQ multiplex PCR; TCRdb's copy has only in-frame clones and leaves some out. The sample carries 80,000 or so clones, 93% recorded once. Blood got drawn at baseline, again on cycle 4 day 1, and then on cycle 7 day 1. Germline CDR1 and CDR2: SGDLS and YYNGEE. V was clipped by 3 bases and J by 2 bases; unmatched bases: 5. The CDR3 consists of 15 residues. This entry comes from a study of OX40 agonist ivuxolimab in advanced cancers. This TCR was recovered from an adult with an advanced solid tumor such as melanoma, head and neck, liver or kidney cancer. The sequences come from CD4+ or CD8+ T cells sorted from blood, collected in a trial of the OX40 agonist ivuxolimab. The chain carries TRBV9 and TRBJ1-5; 7 bases are a match to TRBD1. CDR3 region: CASSGQGAGNQPQHF. In DNA, the CDR3 is TGTGCCAGCAGCGGACAGGGAGCGGGCAATCAGCCCCAGCATTTT. Full variable domain (rest looked up from reference TRBV9 and TRBJ1-5): DSGVTQTPKHLITATGQRVTLRCSPRSGDLSVYWYQQSLDQGLQFLIQYYNGEERAKGNILERFSAQQFPDLHSELNLSSLELGDSALYFCASSGQGAGNQPQHFGDGTRLSIL.